The 28 T cell receptor beta chains below were found in one sample sequenced in a study of T cells in Graves' hyperthyroidism and ophthalmopathy. RNA transcripts were the template for amplifying TCR beta CDR3 regions. HTBI primers were used for first-round RT-PCR of the TCR CDR3. TCRdb ran MiXCR on the multiplex PCR reads and lists one entry per CDR3 protein. The table has approximately 370,000 distinct CDR3 sequences, about 15% seen once; the top ten hold approximately 29%. Material for sequencing was blood. Receptors were obtained from a woman aged 25 to 39 with Graves' hyperthyroidism.

This rearrangement joins TRBV3-1 to TRBJ1-5; TRBD1 agrees at 8 bases. There are 15 residues in the CDR3. In germline, CDR1 is LGHDT, CDR2 YNNKEL (reference sequence). After removal of 4 bases from V and 4 bases from J, the junction contained 6 bases not matched to a gene. The CDR3 spells CASSPFRGPNQPQHF. Written as DNA, the CDR3 is TGTGCCAGCAGCCCATTCAGGGGGCCGAATCAGCCCCAGCATTTT.

The V gene is TRBV5-1, the J gene TRBJ1-2, with 9 bases that match TRBD1. CDR3 length: 14 residues. J gave up 4 bases and V 4 bases, and 5 bases lay outside the gene matches. Germline CDR1 is SGHRS and CDR2 is YFSETQ. Here the CDR3 reads CASSARTGVYGYTF. In DNA form, the CDR3 reads TGCGCCAGCAGCGCAAGGACAGGGGTCTATGGCTACACCTTC.

The chain is built from TRBV7-9 and TRBJ1-2; 12 nucleotides align to TRBD1. After removal of 5 bases from V and 0 bases from J, the junction contained 4 bases not matched to a gene. The germline V gene has CDR1 SEHNR and CDR2 FQNEAQ (reference sequence). The CDR3 is 16 residues long. CDR3 nucleotide sequence: TGTGCCAGCAGCGGGACAGGGGGCGTCGCTAACTATGGCTACACCTTC. Protein: CASSGTGGVANYGYTF.

At least ten counts were recorded for this clonotype. The gene calls are TRBV28 and TRBJ2-3; 8 bases are shared with TRBD2. In germline, CDR1 is MDHEN, CDR2 SYDVKM. The V segment lost 7 bases and the J segment 5 bases; nucleotides outside the gene matches: 5. The CDR3 spans 13 residues. The CDR3 region is CASTSGGGDTQYF. The CDR3 DNA sequence: TGTGCCAGCACATCCGGGGGGGGAGATACGCAGTATTTT.

This clonotype appeared many times. V gene TRBV28 combines with J gene TRBJ1-2; TRBD1 matches 10 bases. Germline CDR1 and CDR2: MDHEN and SYDVKM. J lost 6 bases, V lost 5 bases, and 6 bases had no gene match. This CDR3 region has 14 residues. In DNA form, the CDR3 reads TGTGCCAGCAGTCCCGGGGACAGGGGCCATGGCTACACCTTC. Amino acids: CASSPGDRGHGYTF.

This clonotype was counted ten times or more. The J gene is TRBJ1-2, the V gene TRBV6-5; D remains unclear. The germline gives CDR1 MNHEY, CDR2 SVGAGI. Trimming removed 0 bases at V and 3 bases at J, with 14 bases between. This CDR3 has 16 residues. This CDR3 is CASSYSSPAGDYGYTF. CDR3 DNA sequence: TGTGCCAGCAGTTACTCGTCCCCGGCAGGCGACTATGGCTACACCTTC.

The sample holds many counts of this clonotype. The chain employs TRBV2 and TRBJ2-3; 10 bases line up with TRBD1. The CDR3 runs to 13 residues. Trimming took 7 bases from V and 5 from J; bases not matched to a gene: 3. Germline CDR1 is SNHLY and CDR2 is FYNNEI. The DNA of the CDR3 is TGTGCCAGCACTCGGGACAGGGGAGATACGCAGTATTTT. Its translation is CASTRDRGDTQYF.

This clonotype was seen repeatedly, ten times or more. The V call is TRBV7-9, the J call TRBJ2-7; D possibly corresponds to TRBD1 (5 bases). The CDR3 covers 13 residues. V gave up 5 bases and J gave up 6 bases, with 14 bases separating them. Germline V gene sequence: CDR1 SEHNR, CDR2 FQNEAQ (reference sequence). For the CDR3, the DNA is TGTGCCAGCAGCCGAGACAGCGTTGCCGAGCAGTACTTC. Translated: CASSRDSVAEQYF.

The chain has TRBV5-6 and TRBJ2-5; no reliable D call. The CDR3 contains 13 residues. Germline lookup yields CDR1 SGHDT and CDR2 YYEEEE. V lost 0 bases and J lost 5, with 8 bases in between. CDR3 bases: TGTGCCAGCAGCTTGGGAATGAAGGAGACCCAGTACTTC. Its translation: CASSLGMKETQYF.

This clonotype was seen a handful of times. The chain couples TRBV7-6 to TRBJ1-2; D perhaps matches TRBD1 (5 bases). Per the germline V gene, CDR1 is SGHVS and CDR2 is FNYEAQ. V lost 4 bases to trimming and J lost 0 bases, with 18 bases between them. This CDR3 is 17 amino acids long. The CDR3: CASSSGEGLNSNYGYTF. CDR3 bases: TGTGCCAGCAGCTCTGGGGAGGGGTTGAATTCTAACTATGGCTACACCTTC.

The chain uses TRBV10-2 and TRBJ2-1; the D is unclear. The germline V and J ends were trimmed by 5 bases and 4 bases, with 9 bases remaining between them. CDR1 and CDR2 (germline): WSHSY, SAAADI. The CDR3 consists of 13 residues. The CDR3 nucleotides read TGCGCCAGCAGTATCTTACGGTACAATGAGCAGTTCTTC. It encodes CASSILRYNEQFF.

This chain links TRBV5-5 with TRBJ2-1; unclear D gene. V lost 3 bases and J lost 5, with 9 bases in between. Germline values: CDR1 SGHKS, CDR2 YYEKEE (reference sequence). The CDR3 length is 13 residues. The chain's CDR3 is CASSYLPNNEQFF. In DNA form, the CDR3 reads TGTGCCAGCAGCTATTTGCCCAACAATGAGCAGTTCTTC.

This clonotype was picked up a small number of times. CDR3 sequence reads: CSVARETQYF. Written as DNA, the CDR3 is TGCAGCGTCGCCCGGGAGACCCAGTACTTC. The rearrangement uses TRBV29-1 and TRBJ2-5; D uncertain. V was trimmed by 6 bases and J by 5 bases, leaving 7 bases between them. The CDR3 spans 10 residues. Germline CDR1 SQVTM, CDR2 ANQGSEA.

This clonotype has more than one count but fewer than ten. V is TRBV30 and J is TRBJ2-2; D may be TRBD1 (5 bases). This CDR3 region has 13 residues. CDR1 GTSNPN and CDR2 SVGIG come from the germline V gene (reference sequence). V was cut by 1 base and J by 5 bases, with 8 bases left in between. CDR3 sequence reads: CAWSGQSTGELFF. CDR3 nucleotides: TGTGCCTGGAGTGGACAGTCGACCGGGGAGCTGTTTTTT.

Remarks on this clonotype: Sequence at one end of the junction differs from germline and may be a read error. The chain is built from TRBV11-3 and TRBJ2-1; TRBD2 agrees at 12 bases. In germline, CDR1 is SGHNT, CDR2 YENEEA. The CDR3 is 15 amino acids. DNA for the CDR3: TGCGCCAGCAGTGCACTAGCGGGAGGAAACAATGAGCAGTTCTTC. Translation gives CASSALAGGNNEQFF.

V is TRBV5-1 and J is TRBJ2-1; 11 nucleotides agree with TRBD2. V was pared by 4 bases and J by 3 bases, with 3 bases of the junction left unmatched. The CDR3 covers 15 residues. Germline V gives CDR1 SGHRS, CDR2 YFSETQ. The CDR3, as DNA: TGCGCCAGCAGCAAGGGACTAGCGGACTACAATGAGCAGTTCTTC. This gives the protein CASSKGLADYNEQFF.

As for this clonotype: A junction boundary mismatches the germline segment, possibly from a read error. CDR3 in DNA: TGTGCCAGCAGTTTATTCTCGGGGGATCCCACCTCCTATAATTCACCCCCCCACTTT. It encodes CASSLFSGDPTSYNSPPHF. The chain carries TRBV27 and TRBJ1-6; perhaps TRBD1 as D (5 bases). This CDR3 is 19 amino acids long. Germline CDR1 is MNHEY and CDR2 is SMNVEV (reference sequence).

The CDR3 loop is CASSWTLLGEWETQYF. CDR3 bases: TGCGCCAGCAGCTGGACCCTTTTGGGGGAGTGGGAGACCCAGTACTTC. The rearrangement links TRBV5-1 to TRBJ2-5; D is perhaps TRBD1 or TRBD2 (5 bases each). Germline V gives CDR1 SGHRS, CDR2 YFSETQ. Between the trimmed V and J ends, which lost 3 bases and 5 bases, there was a span of 20 bases. The CDR3 is made up of 16 amino acids.

This clonotype was recorded many times. This sequence joins TRBV5-1 and TRBJ2-7, with a tentative D call TRBD1 (6 bases). This CDR3 region has 13 residues. Trimming cost V 4 bases and J 0 bases, with 8 bases left between them. Germline CDR1 SGHRS, CDR2 YFSETQ. CDR3: CASSTDSSYEQYF. The CDR3 DNA follows: TGCGCCAGCAGCACGGACAGCTCCTACGAGCAGTACTTC.

This clonotype came up many times. The V and J genes are TRBV18 and TRBJ1-4; D gene uncertain. V was cut by 1 base and J by 8 bases, with 11 bases left in between. Germline-derived CDR1 and CDR2 are KGHSH and LQKENI. The CDR3 covers 14 residues. The CDR3 sequence: CASSPLPGDEKLFF. CDR3 DNA sequence: TGTGCCAGCTCACCACTGCCGGGAGACGAAAAACTGTTTTTT.

As regards this clonotype: This clone may be a read error of a much larger clone one base away. V usage is TRBV12-3 or TRBV12-4 and J usage is TRBJ2-1; TRBD2 agrees at 11 bases. The CDR3 is made up of 15 amino acids. CDR3 sequence reads: CASTISGRGYNEQSF. The CDR3 DNA sequence: TGTGCCAGCACGATTAGCGGGAGGGGTTACAATGAGCAGTCCTTC.

The table lists this clonotype with many counts. This chain uses TRBV7-6 with TRBJ2-2; D possibly corresponds to TRBD2 (6 bases). The germline V gene has CDR1 SGHVS and CDR2 FNYEAQ. The CDR3 runs 15 residues. The ends were cut back, 6 bases at V and 1 base at J, with 12 bases in the middle. The CDR3 reads CASRTGGKNTGELFF. CDR3 coding DNA: TGTGCCAGCAGAACCGGGGGAAAGAACACCGGGGAGCTGTTTTTT.

V is TRBV6-5 and J is TRBJ2-3; D not certain. With 2 bases removed from V and 4 bases from J, the gap between germline ends came to 7 bases. The CDR3 is made up of 13 amino acids. Germline values: CDR1 MNHEY, CDR2 SVGAGI. In nucleotides, the CDR3 is TGTGCCAGCAGTTACGTGGCTTCAGATACGCAGTATTTT. Its translation: CASSYVASDTQYF.

This clonotype was seen ten or more times. This chain uses TRBV2 with TRBJ2-1, with D uncertain. Germline V lookup: CDR1 SNHLY, CDR2 FYNNEI. The V end lost 5 bases, the J end lost 5 bases, and 4 bases lay between the germline ends. This CDR3 is built from 11 residues. CDR3 coding DNA: TGTGCCAGCAGTTCCCACAATGAGCAGTTCTTC. Encoded protein: CASSSHNEQFF.

There are many counts of this clonotype. This chain connects TRBV5-1 to TRBJ1-2, with TRBD1 matching over 7 bases. The CDR3 contains 13 residues. Unmatched junction bases numbered 0, after V lost 0 bases and J lost 4 bases. Germline V gives CDR1 SGHRS, CDR2 YFSETQ. The CDR3 region has the DNA TGCGCCAGCAGCTTGGGGGACAGCTATGGCTACACCTTC. Its protein is CASSLGDSYGYTF.

This clonotype was picked up a small number of times. This chain joins TRBV6-5 and TRBJ2-1; 8 bases are shared with TRBD2. CDR1 and CDR2 (germline): MNHEY, SVGAGI. CDR3 size: 14 residues. Trimming cost V 7 bases and J 0 bases; bases outside gene matches: 2. CDR3 coding DNA: TGTGCCAGCATTAGCGGGACCTCCTACAATGAGCAGTTCTTC. Translation gives CASISGTSYNEQFF.

This clonotype has ten or more counts. The V gene is TRBV28, the J gene TRBJ2-5; 7 bases match TRBD1. CDR1 MDHEN and CDR2 SYDVKM come from the germline V gene. The CDR3 has 13 residues. J was trimmed by 6 bases and V by 11 bases; bases with no gene match: 12. As DNA, the CDR3 is TGTGCCTCCACCAAGACAGGGCGGAAGACCCAGTACTTC. Its translation: CASTKTGRKTQYF.

The rearrangement links TRBV25-1 to TRBJ1-1; 7 bases are shared with TRBD1. This CDR3 spans 15 amino acids. Germline V gives CDR1 MGHDK, CDR2 SYGVNS. Germline trimming cut 3 bases from V and 4 bases from J; bases unmatched to any gene: 8. Written as DNA, the CDR3 is TGTGCCAGCAGTGATCCCGACAGGGTTGGCACTGAAGCTTTCTTT. Its translation: CASSDPDRVGTEAFF.